What follows is one TCR beta chain and its context. Per the original data handling: Estimation of nucleated cell counts relied on the amplification of reference gene primers. Data came from immunoSEQ multiplex PCR; TCRdb stores just in-frame clones and leaves some out. That table is the source of V, J and clone size, and D and trimming were worked out from the DNA. This table holds some 220,000 clones, nearly 85% found once. The data were taken from a study of blood T cell repertoires in COVID-19. Study information: Both acute and convalescent COVID-19 samples were obtained from the United States, Italy and Spain. T cells, B-cell-depleted T cells, or PBMCs supplied cDNA or gDNA.

Seattle researchers signed up patients amid active infection and tracked them longitudinally. Input material: peripheral blood. This TCR was recovered from a woman younger than 45 with COVID-19, enrolled during active disease.

In DNA form, the CDR3 reads TGCGCCAGCACCTCAGCGGCGGGAGTAGACGAGCAGTACTTC. This gives the protein CASTSAAGVDEQYF. The V and J genes are TRBV5-1 and TRBJ2-7; 7 positions match TRBD2. J lost 5 bases, V lost 6 bases, and 11 bases had no gene match. The CDR3 spans 14 residues. In germline, CDR1 is SGHRS, CDR2 YFSETQ.